Listed here are 30 T cell receptor beta chains from one sample, sequenced in a study of shared clonotypes between healthy human individuals. The data were produced by immunoSEQ multiplex PCR, yet TCRdb's version contains in-frame clones alone and is incomplete. The sample shows 2,500,000 or so clones, roughly 92% of them seen only once. The specimen sequenced was naive CD4+ T cells sorted from blood. The subset: CD45RA+ positively selected. The origin of the receptors is a man in his late teens or twenties in good health.

The CDR3 region has the DNA TGCGCCAGCAGCCGTACAGGTTCAGGAAACACCATATATTTT. This encodes CASSRTGSGNTIYF. The V call is TRBV4-1, the J call TRBJ1-3; tentative D call: TRBD1 (5 bases). The CDR3 spans 14 residues. V was pared by 4 bases and J by 4 bases, with 11 bases between. Looked up from germline, CDR1 is MGHRA and CDR2 is YSYEKL.

The J gene is TRBJ2-7, the V gene TRBV6-5; 9 bases agree with TRBD2. The germline V gene has CDR1 MNHEY and CDR2 SVGAGI. The CDR3 consists of 14 residues. V gave up 5 bases and J gave up 3 bases; unmatched junction bases: 5. This chain's CDR3 is CASSKTSGLYEQYF. The DNA for the CDR3 is TGTGCCAGCAGTAAGACTAGCGGCCTCTACGAGCAGTACTTC.

Concerning this clone: Just one base apart from a much larger clone, this may be a read error. Other DNA sequences in the sample encode the same CDR3. The rearrangement joins TRBV18 to TRBJ1-1; D may be TRBD1 (5 bases). The CDR3 is made up of 13 amino acids. Germline V gene data show CDR1 as KGHSH and CDR2 as LQKENI. The CDR3 DNA follows: TGTGCCAGCTCCCCACCGGGGGACACTGAAGCTTTCTTT. Protein product: CASSPPGDTEAFF.

The chain has TRBV9 and TRBJ1-3; 9 bases agree with TRBD1. After removal of 7 bases from V and 3 bases from J, the junction contained 5 bases not matched to a gene. Germline V gene sequence: CDR1 SGDLS, CDR2 YYNGEE. This CDR3 has 14 amino acids. CDR3 nucleotides: TGTGCCAGCGGGGGACAGGGAAATGGAAACACCATATATTTT. Amino acids: CASGGQGNGNTIYF. Based on the CDR3 plus reference TRBV9 and TRBJ1-3, the full variable domain is DSGVTQTPKHLITATGQRVTLRCSPRSGDLSVYWYQQSLDQGLQFLIQYYNGEERAKGNILERFSAQQFPDLHSELNLSSLELGDSALYFCASGGQGNGNTIYFGEGSWLTVV.

This chain joins TRBV7-2 and TRBJ2-3; D is ambiguous. There are 14 residues in the CDR3. Trimming stripped 5 bases from V and 0 bases from J, with 9 bases between. Germline V gene data show CDR1 as SGHTA and CDR2 as FQGNSA. The CDR3 region is CASSQIHSTDTQYF. The CDR3 region has the DNA TGTGCCAGCAGCCAAATCCACAGCACAGATACGCAGTATTTT.

This clone was observed once. The chain joins TRBV5-1 to TRBJ2-4, with a possible D match to TRBD2 (6 bases). The length of the CDR3 is 13 residues. CDR1 SGHRS and CDR2 YFSETQ come from the germline V gene. Between the trimmed V and J ends, which lost 7 bases and 1 base, there was a span of 9 bases. CDR3 in DNA: TGCGCCAGCTCTCGGGAGGCCAAAAACATTCAGTACTTC. As protein: CASSREAKNIQYF.

The chain combines TRBV30 with TRBJ2-6, with D hard to call. Germline V gene sequence: CDR1 GTSNPN, CDR2 SVGIG (reference sequence). The length of the CDR3 is 13 residues. V lost 7 bases to trimming and J lost 3 bases, with 10 bases between them. CDR3: CASELSGANVLTF. The DNA of the CDR3 is TGTGCCTCGGAGTTGAGTGGGGCCAACGTCCTGACTTTC.

This clone was picked up one time. The rearrangement joins TRBV27 to TRBJ2-2; TRBD1 matches 7 bases. V shed 4 bases, J shed 4 bases, and the junction held 0 bases outside the gene matches. Per germline, CDR1 MNHEY and CDR2 SMNVEV (reference sequence). CDR3 length equals 13 residues. The CDR3 nucleotides are TGTGCCAGCAGTTCAGGGGGCACCGGGGAGCTGTTTTTT. It encodes CASSSGGTGELFF.

This clone was seen a single time. The rearrangement joins TRBV4-1 to TRBJ2-4; D is possibly TRBD1 or TRBD2 (5 bases each). Germline V gene lookup returns CDR1 MGHRA and CDR2 YSYEKL. The germline V and J ends were trimmed by 4 bases and 9 bases, with 19 bases remaining between them. The CDR3 consists of 15 residues. The CDR3 loop is CASSPGPNKGSIQYF. As DNA, the CDR3 is TGCGCCAGCAGCCCGGGACCAAACAAAGGTTCCATTCAGTACTTC.

This rearrangement joins TRBV7-2 to TRBJ1-1; 8 nucleotides agree with TRBD1. CDR1 and CDR2 (germline): SGHTA, FQGNSA. The CDR3 totals 17 residues. With V trimmed by 1 base and J by 0 bases, 7 bases remained unmatched. The CDR3 DNA sequence: TGTGCCAGCAGCTTAGAGGAGACAGGGGCCATGAACACTGAAGCTTTCTTT. Its translation: CASSLEETGAMNTEAFF.

The chain recombines TRBV5-1 with TRBJ1-4; 7 positions match TRBD1. V gave up 4 bases and J gave up 4 bases; unmatched junction bases: 7. Germline lookup yields CDR1 SGHRS and CDR2 YFSETQ. The CDR3 covers 15 residues. The DNA for the CDR3 is TGCGCCAGCAGCCCAGGGGGGGTGCTTAATGAAAAACTGTTTTTT. Encoded protein: CASSPGGVLNEKLFF.

V is TRBV7-2 and J is TRBJ1-5; the match to TRBD1 covers 9 bases. The CDR3 sequence is 18 residues long. J gave up 5 bases and V 5 bases, and 16 bases lay outside the gene matches. CDR1 and CDR2 (germline): SGHTA, FQGNSA. CDR3 sequence (DNA): TGTGCCAGCAGCCCAGGGACAGGGTTTTTTATGTGGGATCAGCCCCAGCATTTT. This translates into CASSPGTGFFMWDQPQHF.

This chain uses TRBV5-1 with TRBJ2-1, with TRBD2 as a possible D gene (6 bases). V lost 1 base and J 8 bases, leaving 16 bases between the germline ends. Germline-derived CDR1 and CDR2 are SGHRS and YFSETQ. The CDR3 loop spans 15 amino acids. CDR3 protein: CASSLPAGSWDEQFF. The CDR3 DNA reads TGCGCCAGCAGCTTGCCGGCGGGGAGTTGGGATGAGCAGTTCTTC.

This rearrangement joins TRBV6-5 to TRBJ2-5, with D tentatively TRBD2 (5 bases). The CDR3 loop spans 16 amino acids. From germline, CDR1 is MNHEY and CDR2 SVGAGI. V shed 1 base and J shed 5 bases, with 17 bases lying between them. CDR3 residues: CASSYWGEASSETQYF. The CDR3 nucleotides read TGTGCCAGCAGTTACTGGGGAGAAGCCTCGTCGGAGACCCAGTACTTC.

Comment on this clone: This specimen includes other DNA sequences encoding the same CDR3. The chain recombines TRBV2 with TRBJ2-1; 9 bases align to TRBD2. The CDR3 covers 14 residues. V lost 6 bases to trimming and J lost 7 bases; unmatched junction nucleotides: 7. CDR1 and CDR2 from the germline V gene are SNHLY and FYNNEI. The CDR3 loop is CASRGLAGLNEQFF. CDR3 nucleotides: TGTGCCAGCAGGGGACTAGCAGGGTTGAATGAGCAGTTCTTC.

The V call is TRBV7-2, the J call TRBJ1-6; the D is unclear. The germline gives CDR1 SGHTA, CDR2 FQGNSA. The V and J ends lost 1 base and 6 bases respectively, with 4 bases between them. The CDR3 totals 13 residues. CDR3 in amino acids: CASSLETNSPLHF. The CDR3 nucleotides are TGTGCCAGCAGCTTAGAGACTAATTCACCCCTCCACTTT.

In the case of this clone: In the same sample, other DNA sequences code for this CDR3. The V call is TRBV5-1, the J call TRBJ2-7; D is unclear. This CDR3 has 14 amino acids. The V gene's germline CDR1 is SGHRS and CDR2 YFSETQ. V was trimmed by 3 bases and J by 0 bases, leaving 10 bases between them. The CDR3 nucleotides are TGCGCCAGCAGCTCCACAACGAGCTCCTACGAGCAGTACTTC. Its protein product is CASSSTTSSYEQYF.

This clone has only a few counts. The V gene is TRBV28, the J gene TRBJ1-6; 8 positions match TRBD1. V lost 2 bases and J lost 9; bases outside the gene matches: 6. The germline CDR1 and CDR2 sequences are MDHEN and SYDVKM. The length of the CDR3 is 15 residues. For the CDR3, the DNA is TGTGCCAGCAGTTTAGCGGGCCAGGGGGCTTCACCCCTCCACTTT. Amino acid sequence: CASSLAGQGASPLHF.

The J gene is TRBJ1-1, the V gene TRBV2, with D perhaps TRBD1 (5 bases). There are 13 residues in the CDR3. Looked up from germline, CDR1 is SNHLY and CDR2 is FYNNEI. Deletions cut 11 bases from V and 1 base from J, with 14 bases between. In DNA, the CDR3 is TGTGCCGAGGGGAGGCAGGCGAACACTGAAGCTTTCTTT. Translating gives CAEGRQANTEAFF.

This chain uses TRBV30 with TRBJ1-2, with no clear D. V lost 7 bases to trimming and J lost 6 bases, with 12 bases between them. Germline-derived CDR1 and CDR2 are GTSNPN and SVGIG (reference sequence). The CDR3 has 11 residues. The CDR3: CAYRTEDGYTF. CDR3 coding DNA: TGTGCCTACCGGACGGAAGATGGCTACACCTTC.

CDR3 sequence: CASSPLGSDSPLHF. In DNA, the CDR3 is TGCGCCAGCAGCCCCTTGGGGTCAGATTCACCCCTCCACTTT. The V call is TRBV5-1, the J call TRBJ1-6; D call uncertain. This CDR3 comprises 14 residues. The germline CDR1 and CDR2 sequences are SGHRS and YFSETQ. The V end lost 4 bases, the J end lost 8 bases, and 13 bases lay between the germline ends.

The genes are TRBV2 and TRBJ2-7; no clear D. The germline CDR1 and CDR2 sequences are SNHLY and FYNNEI. The V and J ends lost 4 bases and 3 bases respectively, with 19 bases between them. The CDR3 is 16 residues long. CDR3 sequence: CASSATRATNRYEQYF. CDR3 nucleotide sequence: TGTGCCAGCAGTGCGACCCGGGCCACAAACCGCTACGAGCAGTACTTC.

The genes are TRBV6-6 and TRBJ2-7; 7 nucleotides line up with TRBD2. From germline, CDR1 is MNHNY and CDR2 SVGAGI (reference sequence). V shed 6 bases, J shed 2 bases, and the junction held 7 bases outside the gene matches. The CDR3 covers 14 residues. The CDR3 region has the DNA TGTGCCAGCAGAGCCGGTGCGGGAGCCTACGAGCAGTACTTC. Amino acids: CASRAGAGAYEQYF.

This clone was seen just once. The chain has TRBV19 and TRBJ1-2, with 8 bases that match TRBD1. The CDR3 extends over 15 amino acids. Germline V gives CDR1 LNHDA, CDR2 SQIVND (reference sequence). V was pared by 3 bases and J by 8 bases, with 11 bases of the junction left unmatched. The CDR3 loop reads CASSMGGAGGGGYTF. In DNA, the CDR3 is TGTGCCAGTAGTATGGGCGGTGCAGGGGGCGGAGGCTACACCTTC.

The V gene is TRBV7-9, the J gene TRBJ2-7; D may match TRBD1 or TRBD2 (5 bases each). CDR1 SEHNR and CDR2 FQNEAQ come from the germline V gene (reference sequence). This CDR3 is 13 amino acids long. The ends were cut back, 3 bases at V and 7 bases at J, with 13 bases in the middle. The CDR3 nucleotides are TGTGCCAGCAGCTTTCAGGGAGCAAGGGAGCAGTACTTC. It is translated as CASSFQGAREQYF.

The chain is built from TRBV9 and TRBJ2-7, with a possible D match to TRBD1 (6 bases). CDR3 length: 14 amino acids. Germline V CDR1 and CDR2: SGDLS, YYNGEE. Trimming removed 5 bases from V and 3 bases from J, with 15 bases in between. DNA of the CDR3: TGTGCCAGCAGTTCCACCGGGACAAACTACGAGCAGTACTTC. This gives the protein CASSSTGTNYEQYF.

J is TRBJ1-2 and V is TRBV6-5, with TRBD1 identical over 11 bases. The CDR3 has 14 residues. After removal of 6 bases from V and 4 bases from J, the junction contained 4 bases not matched to a gene. The germline V gene encodes CDR1 MNHEY and CDR2 SVGAGI. The CDR3 region has the DNA TGTGCCAGCAGGAGGACAGGGGGCGGCTATGGCTACACCTTC. The encoded protein is CASRRTGGGYGYTF.

V gene TRBV7-9 combines with J gene TRBJ1-4, with TRBD1 as a possible D gene (5 bases). Germline V gives CDR1 SEHNR, CDR2 FQNEAQ (reference sequence). This CDR3 is 15 amino acids long. V was clipped by 5 bases and J by 3 bases, with 13 bases between them. The CDR3 DNA reads TGTGCCAGCAGCATGCTCTTGGGGGCTAATGAAAAACTGTTTTTT. Protein: CASSMLLGANEKLFF.

This clone appeared a single time. The chain is built from TRBV5-1 and TRBJ2-3; D not resolved. The CDR3 spans 13 residues. Trimming cost V 0 bases and J 3 bases, with 5 bases left between them. Germline V gene data show CDR1 as SGHRS and CDR2 as YFSETQ. The DNA of the CDR3 is TGCGCCAGCAGCTTGGGGCTAACAGATACGCAGTATTTT. Its protein is CASSLGLTDTQYF.

The V gene is TRBV30, the J gene TRBJ2-2, with 14 bases that match TRBD2. Germline lookup yields CDR1 GTSNPN and CDR2 SVGIG (reference sequence). The ends lost 3 bases at V and 7 bases at J; junction bases unmatched: 4. The CDR3 has 15 residues. The CDR3 bases are TGTGCCTGGAGGGGACTAGCGGGAGTTATCGGGGAGCTGTTTTTT. This encodes CAWRGLAGVIGELFF. Full variable domain (missing parts from reference TRBV30 and TRBJ2-2): SQTIHQWPATLVQPVGSPLSLECTVEGTSNPNLYWYRQAAGRGLQLLFYSVGIGQISSEVPQNLSASRPQDRQFILSSKKLLLSDSGFYLCAWRGLAGVIGELFFGEGSRLTVL.